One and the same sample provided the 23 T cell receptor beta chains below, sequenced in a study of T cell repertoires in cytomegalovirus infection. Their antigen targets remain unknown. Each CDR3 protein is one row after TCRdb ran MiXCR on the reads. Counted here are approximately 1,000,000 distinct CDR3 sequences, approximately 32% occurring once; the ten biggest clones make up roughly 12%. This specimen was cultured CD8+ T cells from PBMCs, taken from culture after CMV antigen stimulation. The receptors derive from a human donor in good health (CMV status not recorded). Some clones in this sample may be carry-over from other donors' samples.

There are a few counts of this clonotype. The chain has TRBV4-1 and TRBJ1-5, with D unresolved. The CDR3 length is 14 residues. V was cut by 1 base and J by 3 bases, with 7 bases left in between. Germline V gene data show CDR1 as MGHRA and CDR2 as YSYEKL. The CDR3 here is CASSQGSLNQPQHF. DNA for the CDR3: TGCGCCAGCAGCCAAGGCAGCCTCAATCAGCCCCAGCATTTT.

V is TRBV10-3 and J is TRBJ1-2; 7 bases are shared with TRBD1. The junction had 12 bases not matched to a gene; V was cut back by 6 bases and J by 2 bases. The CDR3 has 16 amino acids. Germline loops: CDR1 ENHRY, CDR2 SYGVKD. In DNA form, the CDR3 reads TGTGCCATCAGGGAAGTAGGACAGGCGAAAAACTATGGCTACACCTTC. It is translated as CAIREVGQAKNYGYTF.

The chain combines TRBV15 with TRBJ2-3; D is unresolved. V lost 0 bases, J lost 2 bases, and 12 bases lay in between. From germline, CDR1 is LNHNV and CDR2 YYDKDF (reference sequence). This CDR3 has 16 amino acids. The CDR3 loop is CATSRDGTAYTDTQYF. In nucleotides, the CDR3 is TGTGCCACCAGCAGAGATGGAACAGCTTACACAGATACGCAGTATTTT.

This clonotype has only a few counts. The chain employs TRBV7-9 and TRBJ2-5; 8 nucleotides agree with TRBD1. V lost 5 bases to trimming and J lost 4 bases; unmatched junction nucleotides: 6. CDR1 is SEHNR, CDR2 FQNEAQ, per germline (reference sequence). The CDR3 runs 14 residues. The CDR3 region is CASSRDRRRETQYF. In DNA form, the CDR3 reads TGTGCCAGCAGCCGGGACAGGAGGAGAGAGACCCAGTACTTC.

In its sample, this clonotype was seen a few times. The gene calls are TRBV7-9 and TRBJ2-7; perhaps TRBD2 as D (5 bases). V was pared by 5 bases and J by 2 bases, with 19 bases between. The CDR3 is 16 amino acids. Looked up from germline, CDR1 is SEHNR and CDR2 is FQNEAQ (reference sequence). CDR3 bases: TGTGCCAGCAGCCTAGGTGAGGGTCGAGTCGCCTACGAGCAGTACGTC. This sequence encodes CASSLGEGRVAYEQYV.

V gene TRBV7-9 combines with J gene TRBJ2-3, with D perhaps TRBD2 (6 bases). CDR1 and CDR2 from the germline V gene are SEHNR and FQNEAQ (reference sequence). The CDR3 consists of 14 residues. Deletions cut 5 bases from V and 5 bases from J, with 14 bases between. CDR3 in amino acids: CASSEGGRLDTQYF. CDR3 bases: TGTGCCAGCAGCGAGGGAGGCCGGTTAGATACGCAGTATTTT.

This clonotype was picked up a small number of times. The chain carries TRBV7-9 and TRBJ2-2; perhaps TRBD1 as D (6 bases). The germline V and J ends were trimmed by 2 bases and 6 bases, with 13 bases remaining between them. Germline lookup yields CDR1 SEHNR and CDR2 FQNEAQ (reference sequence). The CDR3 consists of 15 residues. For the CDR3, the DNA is TGTGCCAGCAGCTTAAAGCAGGGGAGAGCCGGGGAGCTGTTTTTT. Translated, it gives CASSLKQGRAGELFF.

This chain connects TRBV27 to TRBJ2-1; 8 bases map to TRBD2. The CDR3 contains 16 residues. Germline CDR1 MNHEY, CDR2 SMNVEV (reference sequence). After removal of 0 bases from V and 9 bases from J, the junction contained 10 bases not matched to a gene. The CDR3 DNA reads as TGTGCCAGCAGTTTATCCCGGACTAGCTCCCTATCTGAGCAGTTCTTC. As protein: CASSLSRTSSLSEQFF.

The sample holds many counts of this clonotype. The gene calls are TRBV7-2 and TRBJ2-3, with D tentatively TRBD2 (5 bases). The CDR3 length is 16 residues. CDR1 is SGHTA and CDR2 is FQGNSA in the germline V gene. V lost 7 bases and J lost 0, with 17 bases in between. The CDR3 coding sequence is TGTGCCAGCATCCCGGACTCATTTTCTAGCACAGATACGCAGTATTTT. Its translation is CASIPDSFSSTDTQYF.

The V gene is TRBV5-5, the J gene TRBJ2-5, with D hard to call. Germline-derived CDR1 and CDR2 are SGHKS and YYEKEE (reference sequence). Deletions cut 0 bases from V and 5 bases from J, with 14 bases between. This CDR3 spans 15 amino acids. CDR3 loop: CASSLDPDPGETQYF. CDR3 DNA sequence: TGTGCCAGCAGCTTGGATCCCGACCCTGGGGAGACCCAGTACTTC.

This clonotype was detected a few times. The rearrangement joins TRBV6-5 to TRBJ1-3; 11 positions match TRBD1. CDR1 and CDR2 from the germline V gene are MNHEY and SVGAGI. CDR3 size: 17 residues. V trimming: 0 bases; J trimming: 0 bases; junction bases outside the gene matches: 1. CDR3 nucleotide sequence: TGTGCCAGCAGTTACTCTGGGACAGGGGGCTCTGGAAACACCATATATTTT. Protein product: CASSYSGTGGSGNTIYF.

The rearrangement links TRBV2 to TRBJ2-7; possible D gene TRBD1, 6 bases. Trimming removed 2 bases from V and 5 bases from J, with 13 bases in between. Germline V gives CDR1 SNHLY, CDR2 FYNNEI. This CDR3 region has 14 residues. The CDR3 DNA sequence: TGTGCCAGCAGTGAAACTGGGACACCGAACGAGCAGTACGTC. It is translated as CASSETGTPNEQYV.

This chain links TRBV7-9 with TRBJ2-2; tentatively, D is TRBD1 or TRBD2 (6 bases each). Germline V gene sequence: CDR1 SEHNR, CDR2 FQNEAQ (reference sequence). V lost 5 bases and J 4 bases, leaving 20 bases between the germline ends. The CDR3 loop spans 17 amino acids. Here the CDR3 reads CASSPRGRGASTGELFF. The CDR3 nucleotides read TGTGCCAGCAGCCCCAGGGGAAGGGGGGCAAGCACCGGGGAGCTGTTTTTT.

The CDR3 region has the DNA TGTGCCAGCAGCCGCCCAGGTGCCTCCTATAATTCACCCCTCCACTTT. Residues: CASSRPGASYNSPLHF. This rearrangement joins TRBV5-8 to TRBJ1-6; the D is unclear. Germline CDR1 SGHTS, CDR2 YDEGEE. V gave up 4 bases and J gave up 0 bases, with 11 bases separating them. This CDR3 is built from 16 residues.

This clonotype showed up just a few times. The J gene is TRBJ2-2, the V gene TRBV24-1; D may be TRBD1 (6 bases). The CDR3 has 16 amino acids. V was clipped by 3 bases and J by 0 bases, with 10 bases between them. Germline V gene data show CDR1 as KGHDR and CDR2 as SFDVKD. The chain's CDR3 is CATSDTRTANTGELFF. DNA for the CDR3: TGTGCCACCAGTGATACCCGGACAGCGAACACCGGGGAGCTGTTTTTT.

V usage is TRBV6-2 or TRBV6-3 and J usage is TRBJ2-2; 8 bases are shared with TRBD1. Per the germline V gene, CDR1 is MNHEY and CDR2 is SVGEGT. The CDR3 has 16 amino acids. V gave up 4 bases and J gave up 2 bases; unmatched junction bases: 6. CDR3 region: CASSLRQGINTGELFF. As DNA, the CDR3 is TGTGCCAGCAGTTTACGACAGGGGATAAACACCGGGGAGCTGTTTTTT.

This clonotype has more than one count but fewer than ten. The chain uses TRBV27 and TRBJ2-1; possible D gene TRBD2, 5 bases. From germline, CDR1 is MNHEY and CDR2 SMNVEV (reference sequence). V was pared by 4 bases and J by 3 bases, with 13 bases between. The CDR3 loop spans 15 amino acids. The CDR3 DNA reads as TGTGCCAGCAGTTCGGAGGACGTGAACTACAATGAGCAGTTCTTC. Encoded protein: CASSSEDVNYNEQFF.

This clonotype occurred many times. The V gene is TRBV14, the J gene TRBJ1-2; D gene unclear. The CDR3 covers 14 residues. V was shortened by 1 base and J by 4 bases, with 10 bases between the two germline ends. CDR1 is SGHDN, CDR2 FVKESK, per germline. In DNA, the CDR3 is TGTGCCAGCAGCCAAGGGCCCGCGAGCTATGGCTACACCTTC. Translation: CASSQGPASYGYTF.

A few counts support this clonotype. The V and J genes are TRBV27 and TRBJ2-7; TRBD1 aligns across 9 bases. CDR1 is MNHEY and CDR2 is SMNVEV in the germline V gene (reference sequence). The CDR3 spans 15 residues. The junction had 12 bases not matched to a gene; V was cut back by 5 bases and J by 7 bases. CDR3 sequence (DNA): TGTGCCAGCAGTCCCGGGACAGGGAGACCTAAAGAGCAGTACTTC. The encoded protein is CASSPGTGRPKEQYF.

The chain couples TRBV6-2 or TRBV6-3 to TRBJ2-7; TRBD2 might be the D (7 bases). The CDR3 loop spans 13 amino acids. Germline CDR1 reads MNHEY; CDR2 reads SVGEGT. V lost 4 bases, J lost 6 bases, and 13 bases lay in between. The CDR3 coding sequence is TGTGCCAGCAGTTTGACGGGGGGCACCGAGCAGTACGTC. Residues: CASSLTGGTEQYV.

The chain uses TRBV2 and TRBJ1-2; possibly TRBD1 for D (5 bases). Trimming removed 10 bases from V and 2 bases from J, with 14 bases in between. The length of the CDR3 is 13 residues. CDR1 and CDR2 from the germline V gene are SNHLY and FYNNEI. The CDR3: CAILGSGNYGYTF. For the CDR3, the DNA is TGTGCCATCCTTGGGTCAGGGAACTATGGCTACACCTTC.

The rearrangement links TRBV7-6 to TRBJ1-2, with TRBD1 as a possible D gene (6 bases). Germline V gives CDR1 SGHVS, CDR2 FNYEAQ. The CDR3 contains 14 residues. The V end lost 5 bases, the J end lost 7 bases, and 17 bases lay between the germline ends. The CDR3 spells CASSTLGGGSGYTF. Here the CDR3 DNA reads TGTGCCAGCAGCACCCTGGGGGGGGGCAGTGGCTACACCTTC.

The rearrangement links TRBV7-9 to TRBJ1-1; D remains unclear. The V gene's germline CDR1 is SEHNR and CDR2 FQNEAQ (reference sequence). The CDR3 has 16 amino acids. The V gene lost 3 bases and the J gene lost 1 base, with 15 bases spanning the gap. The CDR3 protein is CASSFLQRHPNTEAFF. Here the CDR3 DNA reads TGTGCCAGCAGCTTCCTCCAGAGGCACCCGAACACTGAAGCTTTCTTT.